This note documents a single T cell receptor beta chain sequence. Its antigen is not yet known. No clone much larger than this one lies a single base away; base qualities are absent. V and J lose 7 bases and 4 bases, and a span of 20 bases separates them. The CDR3 goes from the cysteine to the phenylalanine over 15 residues. Only the CDR3 DNA is retained, 45 bases long and in frame from the first base. CDR1 and CDR2, looked up from the germline V gene (reference sequence), are LNHNV and YYDKDF. This specimen comes from a study of blood T cell repertoires in COVID-19 (dated by TCRdb to the early 2020s). Regarding the research as a whole: The collaborator samples originated in the United States, Italy and Spain and spanned the acute and convalescent phases of COVID-19. The prospective study material was composed of cDNA or gDNA derived from T cells, B-cell-depleted T cells, or PBMCs. Deeply sampled blood TCRbeta repertoires from subjects exposed to, actively infected with, or recovered from COVID-19 were included in the dataset. The repertoires were released in a freely available public database meant as a resource for research on the immune response to SARS-CoV-2. The samples were drawn from the first 160 participants of the ongoing ImmuneRACE study and from over 950 subjects provided by 6 global collaborators. Sample metadata almost always included a de-identified subject ID, COVID-19 status, age in years and sex. Where available, HLA class I and class II types were taken from metadata supplied by the sample provider and were not determined by assay-based typing.

Each collaborating institution followed its own protocols to collect whole blood in K2EDTA tubes. For TCRbeta analysis, collaborator samples were shipped as frozen whole blood, as isolated PBMCs, or as DNA extracted from either sample type. TCRbeta CDR3 regions were amplified from genomic DNA using the immunoSEQ Assay, a bias-controlled multiplex PCR. The paper's data handling went like this. The number of nucleated cells in each sample was estimated from the amplification of reference gene primers within the assay. To quantify the absolute abundance of each unique TCRbeta CDR3 rearrangement, sequence reads were collapsed and filtered. For each sample, productive Simpson clonality was calculated as the square root of Simpson's diversity index across productive rearrangements. TCRdb stores this immuneACCESS table with in-frame sequences only. Part of the clones is absent; in the studies checked, under half of the shortfall reflects unresolved V genes, and no reason is known for the rest. That table gives V, J and clone size, and the DNA gave D and trimming. For this sample the table gives around 300,000 clones, of which 80% to 90% were detected only once. The biggest ten clones account for around 10% of the sample.

The full study reports these points: The quantity of clinical and demographic metadata differed by source and by participant and was supplied without curation.

The sample comprised peripheral blood. This receptor was taken from a woman aged 70 to 79 with acute or convalescent COVID-19. The V and J segments used are TRBV15 and TRBJ2-7; a tentative D match to TRBD2 spans 6 bases. Read as DNA, the sequence is TGTGCCACCACTAGGCGGGACCCAAAGGGTTACGAGCAGTACTTC. Translated, it reads CATTRRDPKGYEQYF.